This T cell receptor (beta chain) comes out of a study of T cell repertoires in cytomegalovirus infection. Study-wide context: CMV infection and matching HLA type were both indicated by public TCR beta signatures.

Ten or more counts support this clonotype. Its antigen is unidentified. There are 15 residues in the CDR3. After removal of 7 bases from V and 3 bases from J, the junction contained 5 bases not matched to a gene. Germline values: CDR1 MGHRA, CDR2 YSYEKL. Study-wide points: Summed frequency of shared TCR beta families picked out CMV carriers who also had the relevant HLA.

TCRdb processed the reads anew with MiXCR; each CDR3 protein has one entry. The profile shows 250,000 to 300,000 distinct CDR3 sequences, roughly an eighth of them singletons. This clonotype originated in a human donor in good health (CMV status not recorded). Some clones in this sample may be carry-over from other donors' samples. Sequencing used PBMCs. The genes are TRBV4-1 and TRBJ2-1; 11 positions match TRBD2. This CDR3 reads CASTPTSGGYNEQFF. The CDR3 nucleotides are TGCGCCAGCACTCCTACTAGCGGGGGCTACAATGAGCAGTTCTTC.